The present T cell receptor beta chain was sequenced within a study of blood T cell repertoires in COVID-19. Recovered status applied to Cohort 3 donors who had two consecutive negative PCRs. It also applied to those with clearance or with symptom resolution. V was clipped by 3 bases and J by 4 bases; unmatched bases: 2. Germline V gene sequence: CDR1 MNHEY, CDR2 SMNVEV (reference sequence). This CDR3 is built from 14 residues. Assay used: immunoSEQ multiplex PCR; TCRdb lists only in-frame clones, some missing. The repertoire includes about 170,000 clones, roughly four fifths of them detected once, and approximately 12% sits in the top ten.

This clonotype was sampled from a man aged 50 to 59 who had recovered from COVID-19. The chain recombines TRBV27 with TRBJ2-1; TRBD2 matches at 8 bases. The source material was PBMCs or T cells enriched from blood (not recorded which). CDR3 protein: CASSFVAGYNEQFF. The CDR3 nucleotides are TGTGCCAGCAGTTTTGTAGCGGGGTACAATGAGCAGTTCTTC.